These 7 T cell receptor beta chains originate from one sample sequenced in a study of T cells in Graves' hyperthyroidism and ophthalmopathy. From RNA transcripts, TCR beta CDR3 regions were amplified. The primer set for the first-round RT-PCR of the TCR CDR3 was HTBI. MiXCR, applied by TCRdb to the multiplex PCR reads, yields one record per CDR3 protein. Of hundreds of thousands of distinct CDR3 sequences detected, approximately 14% appear once; the ten largest clones hold 20% to 25%. Specimen: blood. All receptors come from a young woman with Graves' hyperthyroidism.

This clonotype has just a few counts. The chain's CDR3 is CATRGEGRTDTQYF. The CDR3 DNA reads as TGTGCCACCCGAGGGGAGGGACGCACAGATACGCAGTATTTT. V usage is TRBV10-3 and J usage is TRBJ2-3, with TRBD2 matching over 7 bases. CDR1 is ENHRY and CDR2 is SYGVKD in the germline V gene. The CDR3 totals 14 residues. V trimming: 10 bases; J trimming: 1 base; junction bases outside the gene matches: 8.

This clonotype was found many times. CDR3 amino acids: CAWSGIAGSTDTQYF. CDR3 nucleotide sequence: TGTGCCTGGAGTGGGATAGCCGGTAGCACAGATACGCAGTATTTT. This chain links TRBV30 with TRBJ2-3, with unresolved D. There are 15 residues in the CDR3. CDR1 and CDR2 (germline): GTSNPN, SVGIG (reference sequence). Trimming took off 1 base at V and 0 bases at J, with 11 bases between the two ends.

This clonotype was counted many times. V is TRBV6-1 and J is TRBJ1-2, with a possible D match to TRBD1 (5 bases). CDR1 and CDR2 (germline): MNHNS, SASEGT. The CDR3 is 14 residues long. The V end was cut by 4 bases, the J end by 2 bases, with 11 bases between. The CDR3 DNA follows: TGTGCCAGCAGTGTCGCGACAGACAACTATGGCTACACCTTC. As protein: CASSVATDNYGYTF.

This clonotype turned up a few times. This chain joins TRBV6-2 or TRBV6-3 and TRBJ2-3, with 10 bases aligning to TRBD2. This CDR3 region has 16 residues. With V trimmed by 0 bases and J by 4 bases, 4 bases remained unmatched. Germline-derived CDR1 and CDR2 are MNHEY and SVGEGT. This chain's CDR3 is CASSYSASGSPDTQYF. CDR3 nucleotides: TGTGCCAGCAGTTACTCAGCTAGCGGGAGCCCAGATACGCAGTATTTT.

The chain links TRBV19 to TRBJ2-1, with 10 nucleotides matching TRBD2. There are 17 residues in the CDR3. The germline V gene has CDR1 LNHDA and CDR2 SQIVND (reference sequence). With V trimmed by 0 bases and J by 4 bases, 6 bases remained unmatched. The CDR3 loop reads CASSIDLGLAKYNEQFF. For the CDR3, the DNA is TGTGCCAGTAGTATAGATCTGGGACTAGCGAAATACAATGAGCAGTTCTTC.

This clonotype was seen a handful of times. This chain links TRBV19 with TRBJ2-1; D not certain. This CDR3 has 14 amino acids. V was clipped by 6 bases and J by 7 bases, with 16 bases between them. Germline CDR1 LNHDA, CDR2 SQIVND (reference sequence). CDR3 amino acids: CASSQHSTNNEQFF. The CDR3 DNA is TGTGCCAGTAGCCAACACTCAACAAATAATGAGCAGTTCTTC.

This clonotype was picked up many times. The DNA of the CDR3 is TGTGCCAGCAGCCAAGGGGGTGCTGTGGCCACTGAAGCTTTCTTT. This sequence encodes CASSQGGAVATEAFF. The chain has TRBV4-2 and TRBJ1-1; D ambiguous. Looked up from germline, CDR1 is LGHNA and CDR2 is YNFKEQ. CDR3 size: 15 residues. V shed 1 base and J shed 4 bases, with 13 bases lying between them.